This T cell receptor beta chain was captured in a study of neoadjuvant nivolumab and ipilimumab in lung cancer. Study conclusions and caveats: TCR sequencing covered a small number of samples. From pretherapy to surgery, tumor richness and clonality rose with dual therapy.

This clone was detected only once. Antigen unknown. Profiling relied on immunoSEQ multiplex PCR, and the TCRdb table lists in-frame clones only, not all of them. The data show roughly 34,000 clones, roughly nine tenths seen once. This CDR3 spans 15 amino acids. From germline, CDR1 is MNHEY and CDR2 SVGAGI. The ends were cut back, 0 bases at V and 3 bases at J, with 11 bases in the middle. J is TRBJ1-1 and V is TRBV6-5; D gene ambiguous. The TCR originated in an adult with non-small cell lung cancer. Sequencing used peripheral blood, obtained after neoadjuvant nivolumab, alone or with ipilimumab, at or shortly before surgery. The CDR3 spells CASSYSWYGDTEAFF. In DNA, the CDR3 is TGTGCCAGCAGTTACTCCTGGTACGGGGACACTGAAGCTTTCTTT.